In its sample, the clone carrying this T cell receptor (beta chain) was seen a few times. Antigen: not known. These data belong to a study of beta chain features in type 1 diabetes. Broader study findings: In all four CD4+ subsets, TCRB CDR3 length was significantly, moderately reduced in type 1 diabetes.

The isolated RNA, all of it, was reverse transcribed, so expressed TCRB transcripts were what got sequenced. TCRdb's copy holds only in-frame clones and misses some; the assay was immunoSEQ multiplex PCR. The data contain a few hundred thousand clones, approximately 13% of them singletons. V lost 6 bases to trimming and J lost 2 bases, with 11 bases between them. This CDR3 comprises 12 residues. Germline V lookup: CDR1 SQVTM, CDR2 ANQGSEA. V usage is TRBV29-1 and J usage is TRBJ2-7; perhaps TRBD1 as D (5 bases). The sequence was collected from a woman under 30 with type 1 diabetes. Sequenced: naive CD4+ T cells from blood. CDR3 residues: CSVGRVAYEQYF. The CDR3 DNA reads as TGCAGCGTAGGCAGGGTCGCCTACGAGCAGTACTTC.